This passage covers 10 T cell receptor beta chains from one sample sequenced in a study of cytomegalovirus exposure and HLA in healthy donors. The study ran its PCR with 60 Vbeta and 13 Jbeta primers. TCRdb's table, derived via immunoSEQ multiplex PCR, lists solely in-frame clones and lacks some. This table holds around 190,000 clones, more than 65% found once. The specimen sequenced was PBMCs. These receptors originate from a woman in her 30s in good health and CMV-seropositive.

J is TRBJ2-5 and V is TRBV11-2; 9 bases map to TRBD1. V lost 1 base and J lost 2; bases outside the gene matches: 5. Per the germline V gene, CDR1 is SGHAT and CDR2 is FQNNGV. The CDR3 loop spans 16 amino acids. The DNA for the CDR3 is TGTGCCAGCAGCTTAGGTGACAGGGGGAGGCAAGAGACCCAGTACTTC. Its translation is CASSLGDRGRQETQYF.

V gene TRBV11-1 combines with J gene TRBJ2-3; the D gene is possibly TRBD2 (5 bases). Germline values: CDR1 SGHAT, CDR2 FQDESV (reference sequence). This CDR3 spans 14 amino acids. Trimming stripped 5 bases from V and 0 bases from J, with 9 bases between. In nucleotides, the CDR3 is TGTGCCAGCAGCCGGGGTGATAGCACAGATACGCAGTATTTT. Its protein product is CASSRGDSTDTQYF.

The CDR3 nucleotides are TGTGCCACCCAGACGGGGGACGGGAGGGTGGGGGGGGCCAACGTCCTGACTTTC. Its translation is CATQTGDGRVGGANVLTF. The gene calls are TRBV28 and TRBJ2-6, with 8 bases matching TRBD2. V shed 10 bases and J 4 bases; nucleotides not matched to a gene: 18. The CDR3 is 18 amino acids. CDR1 is MDHEN, CDR2 SYDVKM, per germline.

The chain is built from TRBV5-1 and TRBJ2-5; 11 bases agree with TRBD2. The closer fit of TRBJ2-7 to the DNA end suggests the J call may be wrong. Germline V gene sequence: CDR1 SGHRS, CDR2 YFSETQ. This CDR3 has 16 amino acids. CDR3 sequence reads: CASSWELAGERYEQYF. In nucleotides, the CDR3 is TGCGCCAGCAGCTGGGAACTAGCGGGAGAAAGGTACGAGCAGTACTTC.

V gene TRBV14 combines with J gene TRBJ1-1, with D unclear. V lost 0 bases, J lost 3 bases, and 11 bases lay in between. The CDR3 totals 15 residues. The germline V gene encodes CDR1 SGHDN and CDR2 FVKESK. The CDR3 spells CASSQDLVEYTEAFF. The DNA for the CDR3 is TGTGCCAGCAGCCAAGATTTGGTGGAGTACACTGAAGCTTTCTTT.

The chain couples TRBV11-2 to TRBJ1-1; 8 nucleotides match TRBD1. Germline V CDR1 and CDR2: SGHAT, FQNNGV. CDR3 length: 13 amino acids. After removal of 5 bases from V and 5 bases from J, the junction contained 4 bases not matched to a gene. The CDR3 DNA follows: TGTGCCAGCAGCCCAACAGGGGGAACTGAAGCTTTCTTT. Encoded protein: CASSPTGGTEAFF.

The V gene is TRBV6-6, the J gene TRBJ2-1; D is unclear. Germline CDR1 and CDR2: MNHNY and SVGAGI (reference sequence). The V end was cut by 2 bases, the J end by 4 bases, with 6 bases between. This CDR3 region has 13 residues. For the CDR3, the DNA is TGTGCCAGCAGTTACGACTTATACAATGAGCAGTTCTTC. It yields the protein CASSYDLYNEQFF.

This chain uses TRBV6-5 with TRBJ1-1; unclear D gene. The V end was cut by 5 bases, the J end by 4 bases, with 8 bases between. The CDR3 runs to 12 residues. In germline, CDR1 is MNHEY, CDR2 SVGAGI. The CDR3 loop reads CASSPIATEAFF. CDR3 DNA sequence: TGTGCCAGCAGTCCTATAGCCACTGAAGCTTTCTTT.

This clone was recorded a few times. This rearrangement joins TRBV6-5 to TRBJ2-3, with TRBD2 identical over 7 bases. The CDR3 runs 11 residues. V lost 8 bases and J lost 5; bases outside the gene matches: 1. CDR1 is MNHEY, CDR2 SVGAGI, per germline. DNA of the CDR3: TGTGCCAGCTGGGGGGGAGATACGCAGTATTTT. The encoded protein is CASWGGDTQYF.

About this clone itself: Compared with germline, one end of the junction differs, possibly owing to a read error. The chain combines TRBV7-9 with TRBJ1-2; D may be TRBD1 (6 bases). The CDR3 covers 15 residues. CDR1 is SEHNR, CDR2 FQNEAQ, per germline (reference sequence). This chain's CDR3 is CSSSSGQSPNYGYTF. In nucleotides, the CDR3 is TGTTCCAGCAGCTCCGGACAGTCTCCTAACTATGGCTACACCTTC.